This TCR beta chain was recorded in a study of radiotherapy plus CTLA-4 blockade in lung cancer. Study-level points and caveats: Early clonal dynamics of blood T cells, together with interferon-beta, were reported as the best response predictor.

In regard to this clone: Its cognate antigen is unknown.

The data were produced by immunoSEQ multiplex PCR, yet TCRdb's version contains in-frame clones alone and is incomplete. Among approximately 47,000 clones listed, around 83% were seen once. The CDR3 runs to 16 residues. V trimming: 5 bases; J trimming: 5 bases; junction bases outside the gene matches: 8. Germline CDR1 reads MDHEN; CDR2 reads SYDVKM. This specimen was peripheral blood, taken from a patient treated with radiotherapy plus ipilimumab. The sequence came from a human donor with non-small cell lung cancer who had stable disease on radiotherapy plus ipilimumab. The chain links TRBV28 to TRBJ1-5; 11 positions agree with TRBD1. This CDR3 reads CASSPGGQGGYQPQHF. DNA for the CDR3: TGTGCCAGCAGTCCGGGGGGACAGGGGGGATATCAGCCCCAGCATTTT.